Detailed here is one TCR beta chain. The sample originates from a study of blood T cell repertoires in COVID-19. Overall study context: The study drew acute and convalescent COVID-19 samples from the United States, Italy and Spain. PBMCs, B-cell-depleted T cells, or T cells were the source of the cDNA or gDNA that made up the material.

Original processing methods: The assay estimated nucleated cells by amplifying reference gene primers. TCRdb keeps only in-frame clones here, not all; method: immunoSEQ multiplex PCR. V, J and clone size derive from that table, while D and trimming were established from the DNA sequence. The table shows about 270,000 clones, with around nine tenths occurring only once. Trimming at V came to 0 bases and at J to 4 bases, leaving 2 bases not matched to a gene. Per the germline V gene, CDR1 is LGHNA and CDR2 is YNFKEQ. This CDR3 is 15 amino acids long. Sample: peripheral blood. This TCR came from a man aged 35 to 55 with active or convalescent COVID-19. J is TRBJ1-3 and V is TRBV4-2, with 8 bases identical to TRBD1. In DNA form, the CDR3 reads TGTGCCAGCAGCCAAGATCAGGGGGCGGGAAACACCATATATTTT. This sequence encodes CASSQDQGAGNTIYF.